Here is one T cell receptor (beta chain) with its context. The CDR3 is made up of 17 amino acids. TCRdb's copy holds only in-frame clones and misses some; the assay was immunoSEQ multiplex PCR. Here the sample spans 100,000 to 150,000 clones, roughly nine tenths being singletons. The data were obtained in a study of control samples from healthy donors and cancer patients. This clonotype originated in a man aged 45 to 65 in good health. Sequenced input: blood. This chain links TRBV21-1 with TRBJ2-3; the DNA was not used to check the table's D call, TRBD2. TRBV21-1 is flagged as a pseudogene. The CDR3 protein is CASSKAQSSGEGDTQYF. DNA of the CDR3: TGTGCCAGCAGCAAAGCGCAGTCTAGCGGGGAGGGGGATACGCAGTATTTT.